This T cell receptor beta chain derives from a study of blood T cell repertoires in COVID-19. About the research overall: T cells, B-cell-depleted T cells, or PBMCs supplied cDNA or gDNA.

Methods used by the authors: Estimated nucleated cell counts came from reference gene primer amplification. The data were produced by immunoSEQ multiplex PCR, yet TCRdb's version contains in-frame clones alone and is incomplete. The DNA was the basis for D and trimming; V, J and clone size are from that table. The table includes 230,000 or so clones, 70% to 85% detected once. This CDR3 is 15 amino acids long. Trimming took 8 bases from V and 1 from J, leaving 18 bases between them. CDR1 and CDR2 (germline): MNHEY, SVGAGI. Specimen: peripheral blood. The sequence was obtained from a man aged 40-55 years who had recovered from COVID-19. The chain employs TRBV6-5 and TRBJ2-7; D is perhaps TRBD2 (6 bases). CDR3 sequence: CASRGEGAGSYEQYF. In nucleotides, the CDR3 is TGTGCCAGCCGGGGCGAAGGGGCGGGATCCTACGAGCAGTACTTC.